This paragraph covers one T cell receptor (beta chain) sequence. The antigen remains undetermined. After constant-region reverse-primer amplification, full-length variable regions underwent semi-nested PCR with Nested Universal Primer A. TCRdb itself ran the 5' RACE reads through MiXCR, one entry per CDR3 protein. The sample has around 9,000 distinct CDR3 sequences, 65% to 70% seen once. Findings of the study overall: The larger cohort examined one V-J beta rearrangement, not whole repertoires. In terms of TCR gene usage, tumor memory CD4+ T cells clustered together with blood and lymph node memory CD4+ cells, as well as with lymph node naive CD4+ cells.

CD25-based Treg depletion was applied to purified naive CD4+ T cells. The CDR3 is 13 residues long. Germline V gene sequence: CDR1 MNHNY, CDR2 SVGAGI (reference sequence). V dropped 6 bases and J dropped 5 bases, with 11 bases sitting between them. This clonotype originated in a female donor with breast cancer. V usage is TRBV6-6 and J usage is TRBJ2-1; TRBD1 or TRBD2 may be the D gene (5 bases each). What was sequenced was tumor-infiltrating naive CD4+ T cells sorted from the breast tumor. As for subset: naive CD4+ T cells, CD4+CD45RA+CD25-. The CDR3 sequence is CASRSRGDNEQFF. Here the CDR3 DNA reads TGTGCCAGCAGGTCCCGAGGGGACAATGAGCAGTTCTTC.